The 17 T cell receptor beta chains below come from one sample, sequenced in a study of beta chain features in type 1 diabetes. Sequenced material consisted of expressed TCRB transcripts (all of the isolated RNA was reverse transcribed). Profiling relied on immunoSEQ multiplex PCR, and the TCRdb table lists in-frame clones only, not all of them. The sample includes roughly 610,000 clones, roughly a sixth of them seen just once. Input material: naive CD4+ T cells from blood. These receptors came from a man between 18 and 35 years old in good health.

The chain joins TRBV5-1 to TRBJ1-1; no definite D call. Deletions cut 0 bases from V and 1 base from J, with 7 bases between. Germline values: CDR1 SGHRS, CDR2 YFSETQ. This CDR3 contains 14 residues. CDR3 amino acids: CASSLVTKNTEAFF. The CDR3 DNA reads TGCGCCAGCAGCTTGGTCACCAAGAACACTGAAGCTTTCTTT.

The rearrangement links TRBV7-2 to TRBJ2-7, with D possibly TRBD2 on 5 matching bases. V was pared by 5 bases and J by 3 bases, with 14 bases between. CDR1 is SGHTA, CDR2 FQGNSA, per germline. CDR3 length: 14 amino acids. CDR3 loop: CASSPRTGNYEQYF. In DNA form, the CDR3 reads TGTGCCAGCAGCCCTCGGACCGGGAACTACGAGCAGTACTTC.

This clone came up a few times. The chain uses TRBV7-3 and TRBJ2-6, with D tentatively TRBD1 (6 bases). This CDR3 has 17 residues. V shed 5 bases and J shed 0 bases, with 14 bases lying between them. From germline, CDR1 is SGHTA and CDR2 FQGTGA. The CDR3 loop reads CASSTGHSTSGANVLTF. The CDR3 nucleotides are TGTGCCAGCAGCACGGGACATTCCACCTCTGGGGCCAACGTCCTGACTTTC.

Turning to this clone: The sample holds other DNA sequences that translate to the same CDR3. This chain links TRBV6-5 with TRBJ2-7, with 7 bases lining up with TRBD1. This CDR3 spans 14 amino acids. The germline V gene has CDR1 MNHEY and CDR2 SVGAGI. V was pared by 4 bases and J by 2 bases, with 5 bases of the junction left unmatched. In DNA form, the CDR3 reads TGTGCCAGCAGTTCATACAGGGGACCCTACGAGCAGTACTTC. Its protein product is CASSSYRGPYEQYF.

The chain uses TRBV10-3 and TRBJ2-2; 9 bases map to TRBD1. The junction had 7 bases not matched to a gene; V was cut back by 6 bases and J by 5 bases. This CDR3 has 15 amino acids. Germline loops: CDR1 ENHRY, CDR2 SYGVKD. In nucleotides, the CDR3 is TGTGCCATCAGCGAGGGACAGGGTGGAACCGGGGAGCTGTTTTTT. Protein product: CAISEGQGGTGELFF.

J is TRBJ1-5 and V is TRBV7-2; D is undetermined. CDR3 length: 13 amino acids. In germline, CDR1 is SGHTA, CDR2 FQGNSA. The V and J ends lost 2 bases and 7 bases respectively, with 9 bases between them. The CDR3 DNA sequence: TGTGCCAGCAGCTTACAACGCGGGCAGCCCCAGCATTTT. It is translated as CASSLQRGQPQHF.

This clone was observed a few times. The J gene is TRBJ2-7, the V gene TRBV5-1; no firm D call. The V end lost 2 bases, the J end lost 0 bases, and 9 bases lay between the germline ends. Germline V lookup: CDR1 SGHRS, CDR2 YFSETQ. This CDR3 region has 14 residues. In DNA form, the CDR3 reads TGCGCCAGCAGCTTTATGACCAGCTCCTACGAGCAGTACTTC. Amino acid sequence: CASSFMTSSYEQYF.

The genes are TRBV11-2 and TRBJ2-2; possibly TRBD2 for D (5 bases). The CDR3 contains 17 residues. Trimming took 0 bases from V and 7 from J, leaving 18 bases between them. The germline V gene has CDR1 SGHAT and CDR2 FQNNGV. The CDR3 nucleotides read TGTGCCAGCAGCTTAGACAGCGCTTGGAAGGGAGTCGGGGAGCTGTTTTTT. This sequence encodes CASSLDSAWKGVGELFF.

The chain employs TRBV11-2 and TRBJ1-1, with D uncertain. The germline V gene has CDR1 SGHAT and CDR2 FQNNGV. Trimming removed 5 bases from V and 1 base from J, with 8 bases in between. This CDR3 has 13 residues. Here the CDR3 reads CASSLGKNTEAFF. CDR3 DNA sequence: TGTGCCAGCAGCCTCGGGAAGAACACTGAAGCTTTCTTT.

This clone was picked up a small number of times. The chain uses TRBV9 and TRBJ2-1; 7 bases fit TRBD2. The germline V gene has CDR1 SGDLS and CDR2 YYNGEE. The CDR3 extends over 15 amino acids. V trimming: 7 bases; J trimming: 4 bases; junction bases outside the gene matches: 11. CDR3 region: CASATSGTTYNEQFF. CDR3 DNA sequence: TGTGCCAGCGCTACTTCCGGGACTACTTACAATGAGCAGTTCTTC.

This clone has just a few counts. The rearrangement uses TRBV9 and TRBJ2-5; no clear D. Between the trimmed V and J ends, which lost 1 base and 5 bases, there was a span of 9 bases. The CDR3 totals 13 residues. Germline V gene data show CDR1 as SGDLS and CDR2 as YYNGEE. Here the CDR3 reads CASSVSPTETQYF. CDR3 bases: TGTGCCAGCAGCGTAAGCCCCACGGAGACCCAGTACTTC.

The V call is TRBV2, the J call TRBJ1-2; D is perhaps TRBD1 (5 bases). Trimming shortened V by 7 bases and J by 3 bases, and 12 bases separated the two germline ends. The V gene's germline CDR1 is SNHLY and CDR2 FYNNEI. This CDR3 is built from 13 residues. Here the CDR3 reads CASTSGRDYGYTF. CDR3 DNA: TGTGCCAGCACGTCGGGACGGGACTATGGCTACACCTTC.

On this clone: The same CDR3 is also encoded by other DNA sequences in this sample. This CDR3 reads CASSFDRGSYNEQFF. The CDR3 bases are TGTGCCAGCAGCTTCGACAGGGGCTCCTACAATGAGCAGTTCTTC. The J gene is TRBJ2-1, the V gene TRBV7-3, with TRBD1 matching over 8 bases. CDR1 and CDR2 (germline): SGHTA, FQGTGA. There are 15 residues in the CDR3. V was clipped by 3 bases and J by 0 bases; unmatched bases: 1.

The V gene is TRBV10-3, the J gene TRBJ2-5, with D perhaps matching TRBD1 (6 bases). This CDR3 spans 12 amino acids. Germline CDR1 reads ENHRY; CDR2 reads SYGVKD. The V end was cut by 7 bases, the J end by 5 bases, with 11 bases between. CDR3 amino acids: CAIKGGLETQYF. The CDR3 nucleotides are TGTGCCATCAAAGGGGGTTTGGAGACCCAGTACTTC.

This chain joins TRBV5-4 and TRBJ2-6, with unresolved D. The CDR3 is 14 residues long. Germline lookup yields CDR1 SGHNT and CDR2 YYREEE (reference sequence). The V end was cut by 2 bases, the J end by 4 bases, with 7 bases between. Written as DNA, the CDR3 is TGTGCCAGCAGCTTCTTTACGGGGGCCAACGTCCTGACTTTC. Its protein is CASSFFTGANVLTF.

Concerning this clone itself: The junction and the germline gene differ at one end; a read error may be behind it. The sample carries other DNA sequences with the same CDR3. The chain links TRBV30 to TRBJ2-7; either TRBD1 or TRBD2 may fit D (5 bases each). CDR1 and CDR2 from the germline V gene are GTSNPN and SVGIG (reference sequence). The CDR3 has 14 residues. The CDR3 bases are TGTGCCTGGAGTATACGGGACCCCTTTTACGAGCAGTATTTC. Its protein product is CAWSIRDPFYEQYF.

This clone appeared many times. The J gene is TRBJ1-1, the V gene TRBV21-1. TRBV21-1 is a pseudogene locus. This CDR3 comprises 8 residues. The CDR3 sequence is CASGKAFF. For the CDR3, the DNA is TGTGCCAGCGGCAAAGCTTTCTTT.